This TCR beta chain was found in a study of cytomegalovirus exposure and HLA in healthy donors. Regarding the study as a whole: Later genetic work tied a missense DCLRE1C variant to beta-chain V and J trimming. Analysis performed later showed TCR beta chains linked to HLA being more clonally expanded than equally common others. No immune exposure information besides CMV serostatus was available.

Remarks on this clone: Antigen specificity is unknown.

Trimming shortened V by 6 bases and J by 2 bases, and 12 bases separated the two germline ends. Germline CDR1 MNHNY, CDR2 SVGAGI (reference sequence). The CDR3 is 14 residues long. In the PCR, 60 Vbeta and 13 Jbeta primers were used. Assay: immunoSEQ multiplex PCR; the TCRdb copy retains only in-frame clones and omits some. The sample carries over 150,000 clones, just under 80% recorded once. Sequencing used PBMCs. The TCR originated in a woman aged 45-60 years in good health and CMV-seropositive. The chain links TRBV6-6 to TRBJ2-3, with D possibly matching TRBD1 (5 bases). For the CDR3, the DNA is TGTGCCAGCAGGGAAGGGGCAGCCACAGATACGCAGTATTTT. This sequence encodes CASREGAATDTQYF.